A single sample is the source of the 16 T cell receptor beta chains below, sequenced in a study of metastatic and nonmetastatic thyroid tumors. Through MiXCR, TCRdb re-clonotyped the PCR reads. The sample holds under 30,000 clones, approximately 22% seen once. Patients were all untreated before their thyroid surgery. Sequenced: blood. The receptors come from a female donor with papillary thyroid cancer or a benign thyroid nodule (not recorded which). Some clones in this sample may be carry-over from other donors' samples.

By sample share, this clone is medium-sized. The V and J genes are TRBV28 and TRBJ2-7; no definite D call. Trimming took off 6 bases at V and 3 bases at J, with 9 bases between the two ends. Germline V gene data show CDR1 as MDHEN and CDR2 as SYDVKM. This CDR3 has 12 residues. Here the CDR3 reads CASRGFVYEQYF. CDR3 in DNA: TGTGCCAGCAGAGGTTTTGTCTACGAGCAGTACTTC.

The CDR3 is CASSEAERTGIYEQYF. CDR3 in DNA: TGTGCCAGCAGTGAAGCGGAGAGGACAGGCATATACGAGCAGTACTTC. The genes are TRBV6-1 and TRBJ2-7; TRBD1 matches at 7 bases. Germline V gives CDR1 MNHNS, CDR2 SASEGT. V gave up 0 bases and J gave up 4 bases; unmatched junction bases: 9. The CDR3 is 16 amino acids.

This clone occurred a few times. The chain has TRBV6-4 and TRBJ2-3, with TRBD1 matching over 11 bases. The CDR3 sequence is 15 residues long. Trimming removed 6 bases from V and 2 bases from J; junction bases left unmatched: 4. Germline V gene sequence: CDR1 MRHNA, CDR2 SNTAGT. The DNA for the CDR3 is TGTGCCAGCAGGCGGACAGGGGGCGTCACAGATACGCAGTATTTT. Encoded protein: CASRRTGGVTDTQYF.

This clone was counted between two and nine times. This rearrangement joins TRBV4-1 to TRBJ1-1; D may be TRBD1 (5 bases). V lost 1 base, J lost 0 bases, and 12 bases lay in between. Germline CDR1 MGHRA, CDR2 YSYEKL. This CDR3 has 16 amino acids. The DNA for the CDR3 is TGCGCCAGCAGCCAAGGCAAGGGGACCATGAACACTGAAGCTTTCTTT. Its protein is CASSQGKGTMNTEAFF.

To note about this clone: This may come from a read error, since a much larger clone is one base off. Within the sample, other DNA sequences also encode this same CDR3. For the CDR3, the DNA is TGTGCCAGCAGTTCAAGGACCAGCCCTATACAAGAGACCCAGTACTTC. Translation: CASSSRTSPIQETQYF. The J gene is TRBJ2-5, the V gene TRBV12-3 or TRBV12-4; unclear D gene. Trimming cost V 4 bases and J 2 bases, with 17 bases left between them. CDR3 size: 16 residues.

This chain joins TRBV5-1 and TRBJ2-3; D perhaps matches TRBD1 (6 bases). The germline CDR1 and CDR2 sequences are SGHRS and YFSETQ. The CDR3 is made up of 14 amino acids. V was trimmed by 2 bases and J by 6 bases, leaving 13 bases between them. CDR3: CASSFGQSFDTQYF. The CDR3 DNA follows: TGCGCCAGCAGCTTCGGACAGTCCTTTGATACGCAGTATTTT.

This chain joins TRBV5-5 and TRBJ2-7; TRBD1 aligns across 10 bases. The CDR3 covers 14 residues. Germline trimming cut 2 bases from V and 3 bases from J; bases unmatched to any gene: 2. CDR1 is SGHKS and CDR2 is YYEKEE in the germline V gene (reference sequence). CDR3 sequence (DNA): TGTGCCAGCAGCTTCCGGGACAGGGGCTACGAGCAGTACTTC. This translates into CASSFRDRGYEQYF.

This clone has at least ten counts. A read error may produce the germline difference seen at one junction end. The rearrangement joins TRBV28 to TRBJ2-5; D is possibly TRBD1 or TRBD2 (5 bases each). CDR3 length: 16 amino acids. The germline V gene has CDR1 MDHEN and CDR2 SYDVKM. The CDR3 sequence is CTSSDTGTDFLETQYF. The CDR3 DNA follows: TGTACCAGCAGTGATACCGGGACCGATTTTTTAGAGACCCAGTACTTC.

This clone was counted once. This chain joins TRBV13 and TRBJ1-2; D remains unclear. The V end lost 5 bases, the J end lost 2 bases, and 15 bases lay between the germline ends. Germline V gene lookup returns CDR1 PRHDT and CDR2 FYEKMQ (reference sequence). This CDR3 region has 15 residues. The DNA of the CDR3 is TGTGCCAGCAGCCCCCGTCGCTCAGGCAACTATGGCTACACCTTC. Its translation: CASSPRRSGNYGYTF.

This clone was found many times. This sequence joins TRBV10-2 and TRBJ2-5; 10 bases align to TRBD2. The CDR3 runs to 16 residues. CDR1 WSHSY and CDR2 SAAADI come from the germline V gene. The J segment lost 4 bases and the V segment lost 2 bases, leaving 7 bases of the junction unmatched. The CDR3 DNA sequence: TGCGCCAGCAGTGAGATGTCGCTAGCGGGAGTAGAGACCCAGTACTTC. It codes for CASSEMSLAGVETQYF.

A word on this clone: A much larger clone sits a single nucleotide away, making a read error possible. V is TRBV11-2 and J is TRBJ2-3; D is undetermined. Germline V gene data show CDR1 as SGHAT and CDR2 as FQNNGV. CDR3 length equals 15 residues. Trimming removed 2 bases from V and 2 bases from J, with 11 bases in between. Written as DNA, the CDR3 is TGTGCCAGCAGCTTAATCCCGTGGGCCACAGATACGCAGTATTTT. This gives the protein CASSLIPWATDTQYF.

Only a few counts were recorded for this clone. V and J are TRBV28 and TRBJ1-5; possibly TRBD1 for D (6 bases). This CDR3 has 13 residues. The germline V gene has CDR1 MDHEN and CDR2 SYDVKM. Trimming shortened V by 8 bases and J by 2 bases, and 10 bases separated the two germline ends. The CDR3 loop reads CASQYRGNQPQHF. CDR3 nucleotide sequence: TGTGCCAGCCAATACAGGGGCAATCAGCCCCAGCATTTT. The full variable domain, completed using reference TRBV28 and TRBJ1-5, is DVKVTQSSRYLVKRTGEKVFLECVQDMDHENMFWYRQDPGLGLRLIYFSYDVKMKEKGDIPEGYSVSREKKERFSLILESASTNQTSMYLCASQYRGNQPQHFGDGTRLSIL.

The chain uses TRBV30 and TRBJ1-4, with TRBD1 identical over 8 bases. CDR1 and CDR2 (germline): GTSNPN, SVGIG (reference sequence). Germline trimming cut 5 bases from V and 2 bases from J; bases unmatched to any gene: 1. This CDR3 is built from 13 residues. The CDR3 region is CAWGTGTNEKLFF. The DNA of the CDR3 is TGTGCCTGGGGGACAGGCACTAATGAAAAACTGTTTTTT. Looking up the rest from reference TRBV30 and TRBJ1-4 gives the full variable domain: SQTIHQWPATLVQPVGSPLSLECTVEGTSNPNLYWYRQAAGRGLQLLFYSVGIGQISSEVPQNLSASRPQDRQFILSSKKLLLSDSGFYLCAWGTGTNEKLFFGSGTQLSVL.

CDR3 amino acids: CASSLAGDYSPLHF. The CDR3 DNA is TGTGCCAGCAGCCTAGCAGGAGATTATTCACCCCTCCACTTT. This rearrangement joins TRBV9 to TRBJ1-6; D uncertain. CDR3 size: 14 residues. The V gene lost 4 bases and the J gene lost 8 bases, with 13 bases spanning the gap. The germline V gene encodes CDR1 SGDLS and CDR2 YYNGEE.

This clone was detected ten times or more. This chain uses TRBV20-1 with TRBJ1-3; D is possibly TRBD1 (6 bases). The CDR3 is made up of 16 amino acids. V was clipped by 3 bases and J by 1 base, with 16 bases between them. Germline V lookup: CDR1 DFQATT, CDR2 SNEGSKA (reference sequence). CDR3 sequence reads: CSARGARSRSGNTIYF. The CDR3 DNA reads as TGCAGTGCTAGGGGGGCACGTTCTCGATCTGGAAACACCATATATTTT.

This clone was counted ten times or more. V usage is TRBV9 and J usage is TRBJ1-2, with TRBD1 matching 7 bases. Germline CDR1 and CDR2: SGDLS and YYNGEE. V gave up 4 bases and J gave up 4 bases; unmatched junction bases: 10. There are 15 residues in the CDR3. CDR3 coding DNA: TGTGCCAGCAGCAAAAATTGGGACAGCCTCTATGGCTACACCTTC. It translates to CASSKNWDSLYGYTF.